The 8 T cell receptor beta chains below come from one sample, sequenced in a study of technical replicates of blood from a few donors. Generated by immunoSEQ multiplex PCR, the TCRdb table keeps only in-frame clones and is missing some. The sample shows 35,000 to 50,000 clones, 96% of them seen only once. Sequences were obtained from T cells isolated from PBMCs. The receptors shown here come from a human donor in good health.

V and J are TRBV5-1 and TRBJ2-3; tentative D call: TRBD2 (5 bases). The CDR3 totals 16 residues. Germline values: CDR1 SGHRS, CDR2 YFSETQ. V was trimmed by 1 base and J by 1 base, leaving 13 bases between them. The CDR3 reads CASSLPRGVGTDTQYF. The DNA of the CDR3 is TGCGCCAGCAGCTTGCCCCGGGGAGTGGGCACAGATACGCAGTATTTT.

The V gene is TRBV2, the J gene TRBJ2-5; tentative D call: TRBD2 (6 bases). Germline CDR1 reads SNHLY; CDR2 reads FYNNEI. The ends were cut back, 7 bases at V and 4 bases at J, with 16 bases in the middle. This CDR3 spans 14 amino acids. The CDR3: CASKSPTSGETQYF. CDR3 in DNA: TGTGCCAGCAAAAGCCCGACTAGTGGAGAGACCCAGTACTTC.

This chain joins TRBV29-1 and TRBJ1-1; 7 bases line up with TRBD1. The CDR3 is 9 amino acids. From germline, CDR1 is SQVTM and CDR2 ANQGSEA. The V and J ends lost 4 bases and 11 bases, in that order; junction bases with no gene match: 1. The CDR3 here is CSVARGAFF. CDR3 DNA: TGCAGCGTTGCCAGGGGGGCTTTCTTT.

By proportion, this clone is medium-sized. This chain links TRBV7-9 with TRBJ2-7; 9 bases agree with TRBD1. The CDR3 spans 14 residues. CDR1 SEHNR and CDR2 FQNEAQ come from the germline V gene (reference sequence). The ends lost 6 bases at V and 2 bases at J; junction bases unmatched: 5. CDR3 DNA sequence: TGTGCCAGCAGGGGACAGGGAGGAACCTACGAGCAGTACTTC. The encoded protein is CASRGQGGTYEQYF.

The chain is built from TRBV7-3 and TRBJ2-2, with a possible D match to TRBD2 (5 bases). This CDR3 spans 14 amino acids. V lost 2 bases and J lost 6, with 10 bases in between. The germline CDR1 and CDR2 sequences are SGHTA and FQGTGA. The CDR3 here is CASSLGGSSGELFF. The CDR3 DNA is TGTGCCAGCAGCTTAGGAGGATCCTCCGGGGAGCTGTTTTTT. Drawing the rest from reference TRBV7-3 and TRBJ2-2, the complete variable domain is GAGVSQTPSNKVTEKGKYVELRCDPISGHTALYWYRQSLGQGPEFLIYFQGTGAADDSGLPNDRFFAVRPEGSVSTLKIQRTERGDSAVYLCASSLGGSSGELFFGEGSRLTVL.

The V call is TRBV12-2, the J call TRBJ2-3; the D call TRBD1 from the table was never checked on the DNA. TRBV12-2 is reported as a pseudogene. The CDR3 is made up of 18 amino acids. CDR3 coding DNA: TGTGCAAGTCGCTTCAAGGGGGATGGTTTTAGAGGCACAGATACGCAGTATTTT. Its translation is CASRFKGDGFRGTDTQYF.

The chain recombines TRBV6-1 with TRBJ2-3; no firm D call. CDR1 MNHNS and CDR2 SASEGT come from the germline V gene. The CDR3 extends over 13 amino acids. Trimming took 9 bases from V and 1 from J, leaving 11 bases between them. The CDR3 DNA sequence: TGTGCCAGTTCAGGTATAGGCACAGATACGCAGTATTTT. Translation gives CASSGIGTDTQYF.

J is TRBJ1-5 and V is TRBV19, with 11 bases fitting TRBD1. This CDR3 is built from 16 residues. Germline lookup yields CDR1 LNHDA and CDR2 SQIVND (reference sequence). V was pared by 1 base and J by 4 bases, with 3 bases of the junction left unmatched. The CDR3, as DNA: TGTGCCAGTAGTATAGGAGGGACAGGGGGAAATCAGCCCCAGCATTTT. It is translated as CASSIGGTGGNQPQHF.